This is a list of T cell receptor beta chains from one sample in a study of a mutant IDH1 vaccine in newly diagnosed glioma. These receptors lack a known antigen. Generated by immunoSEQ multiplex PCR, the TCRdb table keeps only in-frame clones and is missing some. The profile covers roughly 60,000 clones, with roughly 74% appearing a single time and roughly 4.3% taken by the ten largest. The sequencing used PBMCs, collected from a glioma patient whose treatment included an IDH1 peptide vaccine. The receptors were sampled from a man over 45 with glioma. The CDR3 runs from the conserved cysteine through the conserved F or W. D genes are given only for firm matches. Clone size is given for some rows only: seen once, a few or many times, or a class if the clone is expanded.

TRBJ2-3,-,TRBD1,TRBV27,CASRRDRGTDTQYF,TGTGCCAGCAGGAGGGACAGGGGCACAGATACGCAGTATTTT
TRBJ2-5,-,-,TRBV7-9,CASSLSTAQETQYF,TGTGCCAGCAGCCTTTCTACAGCCCAAGAGACCCAGTACTTC
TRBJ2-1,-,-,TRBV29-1,CSQRSVQYNEQFF,TGCAGCCAACGGTCCGTCCAGTACAATGAGCAGTTCTTC
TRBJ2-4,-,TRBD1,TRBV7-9,CASSLEGGLQYF,TGTGCCAGCAGCTTAGAAGGGGGCCTTCAGTACTTC
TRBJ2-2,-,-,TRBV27,CASSFGSSAGELFF,TGTGCCAGCAGTTTTGGGTCTTCGGCCGGGGAGCTGTTTTTT
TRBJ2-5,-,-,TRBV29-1,CSVEGASSAQETQYF,TGCAGCGTTGAAGGGGCTAGCTCAGCTCAAGAGACCCAGTACTTC
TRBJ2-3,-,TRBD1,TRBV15,CATSRGQASTDTQYF,TGTGCCACCAGCAGGGGACAGGCTAGCACAGATACGCAGTATTTT
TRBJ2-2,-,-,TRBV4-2,CASSQDPPGQITGELFF,TGTGCCAGCAGCCAAGATCCCCCCGGACAGATCACCGGGGAGCTGTTTTTT
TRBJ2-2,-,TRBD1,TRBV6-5,CASSRDRVTGELFF,TGTGCCAGCAGCCGGGACAGGGTTACCGGGGAGCTGTTTTTT
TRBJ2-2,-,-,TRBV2,CASRDPSNTGELFF,TGTGCCAGCCGGGACCCCAGCAACACCGGGGAGCTGTTTTTT
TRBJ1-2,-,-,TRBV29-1,CSVGGDDTLSTF,TGCAGCGTTGGGGGAGATGATACTTTGTCCACCTTC
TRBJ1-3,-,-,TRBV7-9,CASRAGTGNTIYF,TGTGCCAGCAGAGCCGGAACGGGAAACACCATATATTTT
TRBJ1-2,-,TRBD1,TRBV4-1,CASSPSGQGYGYTF,TGCGCCAGCAGCCCCTCCGGACAGGGGTATGGCTACACCTTC
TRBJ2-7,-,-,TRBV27,CASSLSTGTVTYEQYF,TGTGCCAGCAGTTTATCGACCGGGACTGTAACCTACGAGCAGTACTTC
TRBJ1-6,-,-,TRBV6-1,CASSVTEDNSPLHF,TGTGCCAGCAGTGTGACAGAAGATAATTCACCCCTCCACTTT
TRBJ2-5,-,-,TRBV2,CASSVANGETQYF,TGTGCCAGCAGTGTCGCCAACGGGGAGACCCAGTACTTC
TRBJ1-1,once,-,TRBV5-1,CASMDSTNTEAFF,TGCGCCAGCATGGACAGTACGAACACTGAAGCTTTCTTT
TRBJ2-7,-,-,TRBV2,CASRPGDEQYF,TGTGCCAGCAGACCAGGGGACGAGCAGTACTTC
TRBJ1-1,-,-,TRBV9,CASSVAEGSEAFF,TGTGCCAGCAGCGTAGCGGAAGGGTCTGAAGCTTTCTTT
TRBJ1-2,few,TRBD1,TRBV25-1,CASSQGTGTYGYTF,TGTGCCAGCAGCCAAGGGACAGGGACCTATGGCTACACCTTC
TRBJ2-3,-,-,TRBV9,CASSVNRAGADTQYF,TGTGCCAGCAGCGTTAACAGGGCTGGGGCAGATACGCAGTATTTT
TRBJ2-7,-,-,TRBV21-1,CASSKASRDRARGEQYF,TGTGCCAGCAGCAAAGCTTCCCGGGATAGGGCCAGGGGCGAGCAGTACTTC
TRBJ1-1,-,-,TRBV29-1,CSVGNRDTEAFF,TGCAGCGTTGGGAACAGGGACACTGAAGCTTTCTTT
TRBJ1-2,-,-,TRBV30,CAWIENYGYTF,TGTGCCTGGATAGAGAACTATGGCTACACCTTC
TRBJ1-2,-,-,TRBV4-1,CASSQAATGGGYTF,TGCGCCAGCAGCCAAGCGGCGACAGGTGGTGGCTACACCTTC
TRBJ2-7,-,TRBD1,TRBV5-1,CASSPSQGAITYEQYF,TGCGCCAGCAGCCCCTCACAGGGGGCTATCACCTACGAGCAGTACTTC
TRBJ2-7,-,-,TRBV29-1,CSVRKQGRGGEQYF,TGCAGCGTTCGGAAACAGGGGAGGGGAGGCGAGCAGTACTTC
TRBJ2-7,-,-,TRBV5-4,CASSLGQQSFF,TGTGCCAGCAGCTTAGGACAGCAATCCTTCTTC
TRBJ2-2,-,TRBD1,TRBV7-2,CASSIQGESGELFF,TGTGCCAGCAGCATCCAGGGGGAGTCCGGGGAGCTGTTTTTT
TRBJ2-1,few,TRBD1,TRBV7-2,CASRGTGTFYNEQFF,TGTGCCAGCAGGGGGACAGGGACCTTTTACAATGAGCAGTTCTTC
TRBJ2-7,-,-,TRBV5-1,CASKGHAEYEQYF,TGCGCCAGCAAGGGACATGCGGAATACGAGCAGTACTTC